This T cell receptor (beta chain) was recovered during a study of shared clonotypes between healthy human individuals. Findings and limits, study-wide: Naive CD4 clonotype sharing across four donors was approximately 5%.

Points on this clone: Its antigen remains unidentified.

The CDR3 is 14 amino acids. Germline V gives CDR1 SNHLY, CDR2 FYNNEI. Trimming at V came to 7 bases and at J to 7 bases, leaving 8 bases not matched to a gene. The method was immunoSEQ multiplex PCR; TCRdb's version includes in-frame clones alone and lacks a portion of them. Here the sample spans 2 million to 2.5 million clones, 90% to 97% being singletons. The sequenced sample was naive CD4+ T cells sorted from blood. Subset given: CD45RA+ positively selected. The receptor comes from a man aged 18 to 35 in good health. This chain connects TRBV2 to TRBJ1-4; 8 bases fit TRBD1. The CDR3 sequence is CASTPDRVGEKLFF. CDR3 sequence (DNA): TGTGCCAGCACCCCGGACAGGGTGGGTGAAAAACTGTTTTTT. The whole variable domain, remainder taken from reference TRBV2 and TRBJ1-4, is EPEVTQTPSHQVTQMGQEVILRCVPISNHLYFYWYRQILGQKVEFLVSFYNNEISEKSEIFDDQFSVERPDGSNFTLKIRSTKLEDSAMYFCASTPDRVGEKLFFGSGTQLSVL.